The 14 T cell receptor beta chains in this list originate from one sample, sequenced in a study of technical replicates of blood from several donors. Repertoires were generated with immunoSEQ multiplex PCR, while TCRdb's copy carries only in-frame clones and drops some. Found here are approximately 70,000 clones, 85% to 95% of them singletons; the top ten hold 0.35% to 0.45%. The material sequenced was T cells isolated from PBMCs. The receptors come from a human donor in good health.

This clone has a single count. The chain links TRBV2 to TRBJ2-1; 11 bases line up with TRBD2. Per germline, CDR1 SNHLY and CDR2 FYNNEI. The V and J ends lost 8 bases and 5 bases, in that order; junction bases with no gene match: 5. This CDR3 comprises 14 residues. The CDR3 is CASALGLADNEQFF. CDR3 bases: TGTGCCAGCGCCTTGGGACTAGCGGACAATGAGCAGTTCTTC.

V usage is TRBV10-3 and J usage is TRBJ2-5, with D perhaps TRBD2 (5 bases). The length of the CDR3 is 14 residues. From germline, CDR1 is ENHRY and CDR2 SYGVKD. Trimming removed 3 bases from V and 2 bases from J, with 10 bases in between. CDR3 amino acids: CAISDGLSQETQYF. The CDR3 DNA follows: TGTGCCATCAGTGACGGACTGTCACAAGAGACCCAGTACTTC.

In DNA form, the CDR3 reads TGCGCCAGCAGCTCAGAGTTAGCGGGGGAGGAGCAGTTCTTC. Translation: CASSSELAGEEQFF. The chain has TRBV5-1 and TRBJ2-1, with TRBD2 matching 9 bases. Germline values: CDR1 SGHRS, CDR2 YFSETQ. CDR3 length equals 14 residues. The V and J ends lost 3 bases and 10 bases, in that order; junction bases with no gene match: 8.

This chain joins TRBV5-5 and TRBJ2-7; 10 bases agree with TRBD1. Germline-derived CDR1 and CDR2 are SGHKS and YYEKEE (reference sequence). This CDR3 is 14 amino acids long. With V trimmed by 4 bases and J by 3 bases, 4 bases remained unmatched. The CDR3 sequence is CASSHRDRGYEQYF. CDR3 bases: TGTGCCAGCAGCCACCGGGACAGGGGCTACGAGCAGTACTTC.

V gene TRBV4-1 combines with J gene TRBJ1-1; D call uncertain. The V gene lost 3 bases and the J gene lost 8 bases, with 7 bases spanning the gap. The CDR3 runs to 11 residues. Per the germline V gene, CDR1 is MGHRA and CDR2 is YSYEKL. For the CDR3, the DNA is TGCGCCAGCAGCCATAACTTCGAAGCTTTCTTT. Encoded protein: CASSHNFEAFF.

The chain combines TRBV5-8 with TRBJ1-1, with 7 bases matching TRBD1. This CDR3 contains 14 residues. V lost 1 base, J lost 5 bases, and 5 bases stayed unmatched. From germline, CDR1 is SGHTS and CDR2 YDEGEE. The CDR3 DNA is TGTGCCAGCAGCTTGAAGGGGGCTATGACTGAAGCTTTCTTT. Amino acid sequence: CASSLKGAMTEAFF.

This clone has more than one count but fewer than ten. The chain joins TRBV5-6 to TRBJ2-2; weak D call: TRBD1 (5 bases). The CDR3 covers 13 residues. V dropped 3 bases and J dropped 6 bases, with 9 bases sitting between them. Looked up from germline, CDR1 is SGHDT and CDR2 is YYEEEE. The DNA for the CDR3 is TGTGCCAGCAGCTATCAGGGCTCCGGGGAGCTGTTTTTT. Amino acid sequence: CASSYQGSGELFF.

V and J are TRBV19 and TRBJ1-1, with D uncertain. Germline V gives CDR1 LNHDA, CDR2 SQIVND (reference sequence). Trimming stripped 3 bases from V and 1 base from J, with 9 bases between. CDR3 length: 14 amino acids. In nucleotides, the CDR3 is TGTGCCAGTAGTATCACCCTTAGGAACACTGAAGCTTTCTTT. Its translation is CASSITLRNTEAFF.

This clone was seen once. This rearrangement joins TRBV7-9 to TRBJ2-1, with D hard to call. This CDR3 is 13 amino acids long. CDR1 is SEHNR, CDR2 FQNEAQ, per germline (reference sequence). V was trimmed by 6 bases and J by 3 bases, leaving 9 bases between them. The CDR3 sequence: CASSPGYYNEQFF. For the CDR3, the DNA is TGTGCCAGCAGTCCCGGTTACTACAATGAGCAGTTCTTC. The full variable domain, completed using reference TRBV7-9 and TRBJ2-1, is DTGVSQNPRHKITKRGQNVTFRCDPISEHNRLYWYRQTLGQGPEFLTYFQNEAQLEKSRLLSDRFSAERPKGSFSTLEIQRTEQGDSAMYLCASSPGYYNEQFFGPGTRLTVL.

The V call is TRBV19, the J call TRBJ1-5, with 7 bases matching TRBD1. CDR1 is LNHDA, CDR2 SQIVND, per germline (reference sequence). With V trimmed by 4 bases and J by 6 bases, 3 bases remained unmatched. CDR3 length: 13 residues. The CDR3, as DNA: TGTGCCAGTAGTAGACAGGGAGGTCAGCCCCAGCATTTT. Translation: CASSRQGGQPQHF.

CDR3 DNA sequence: TGTGCCAGTAGTCGCGGGGACAGGGTTTACGAGCAGTACTTC. It encodes CASSRGDRVYEQYF. The rearrangement links TRBV19 to TRBJ2-7; TRBD1 matches 9 bases. Germline V gives CDR1 LNHDA, CDR2 SQIVND (reference sequence). CDR3 length: 14 residues. V shed 5 bases, J shed 4 bases, and the junction held 6 bases outside the gene matches.

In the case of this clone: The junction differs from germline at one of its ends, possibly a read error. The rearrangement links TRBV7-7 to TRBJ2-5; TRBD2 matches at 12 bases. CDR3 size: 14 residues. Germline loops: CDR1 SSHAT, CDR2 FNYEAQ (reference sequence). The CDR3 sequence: CASSPGLAGETQYF. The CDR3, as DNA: TGTGCTAGCAGCCCCGGACTAGCGGGGGAGACCCAGTACTTC.

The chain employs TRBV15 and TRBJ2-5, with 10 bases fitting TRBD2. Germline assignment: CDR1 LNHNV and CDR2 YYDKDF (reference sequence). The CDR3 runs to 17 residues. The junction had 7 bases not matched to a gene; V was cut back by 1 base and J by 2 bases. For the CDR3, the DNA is TGTGCCACCAGCAGAGGTTTAATAGCGGGAGGACAAGAGACCCAGTACTTC. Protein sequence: CATSRGLIAGGQETQYF.

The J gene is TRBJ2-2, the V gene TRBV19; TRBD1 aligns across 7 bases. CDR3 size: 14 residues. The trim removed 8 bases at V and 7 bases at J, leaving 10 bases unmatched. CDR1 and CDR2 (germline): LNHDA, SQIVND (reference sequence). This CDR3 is CASFETGKVGELFF. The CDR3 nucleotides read TGTGCCAGTTTTGAGACAGGGAAGGTCGGGGAGCTGTTTTTT.